A single T cell receptor beta chain is shown here with its context. Sequenced by immunoSEQ multiplex PCR; TCRdb stores in-frame clones only, minus some. This repertoire shows approximately 94,000 clones, 90% to 97% found once; its top ten account for 0.35% to 0.45%. The sample originates from a study of technical replicates of blood from a handful of donors. The source is a human donor in good health. Sequencing used T cells isolated from PBMCs.

The CDR3 is CASSYNGRGSYNEQFF. The CDR3 nucleotides read TGTGCCAGCAGTTATAACGGGAGAGGCTCCTACAATGAGCAGTTCTTC. The V gene is TRBV6-5, the J gene TRBJ2-1; TRBD2 might be the D (6 bases). V lost 3 bases and J 0 bases, leaving 12 bases between the germline ends. Germline V gene sequence: CDR1 MNHEY, CDR2 SVGAGI. This CDR3 is built from 16 residues.